Presented here are 24 T cell receptor beta chains from one specimen sequenced in a study of Graves' ophthalmopathy and Graves' hyperthyroidism (dated by TCRdb to the late 2010s). The run used an Illumina HiSeq 2000. TCR beta CDR3 regions were amplified from RNA transcripts for repertoire sequencing. The first round of RT-PCR was done with HTBI primers and the Qiagen OneStep RT-PCR kit, and was followed by a second round of multiplex PCR, then size selection and purification. TCRdb redid the processing of the public reads, applying fastp at Q25 and MiXCR, and retained in-frame beta chains. CDR3 protein duplicates are merged, each entry listing the most common genes and DNA. This sample holds 200,000 to 250,000 distinct CDR3 sequences; 45% to 55% were observed only once. Of the sample, around 47% is held by the ten largest clones. Sequences were obtained from peripheral blood. The receptors shown here come from an adult man with Graves' ophthalmopathy.

This chain connects TRBV29-1 to TRBJ1-1; no firm D call. The ends were cut back, 5 bases at V and 4 bases at J, with 14 bases in the middle. The germline gives CDR1 SQVTM, CDR2 ANQGSEA. This CDR3 contains 13 residues. The CDR3 DNA reads as TGCAGCGTTATTGATGCATCGGGCACTGAAGCTTTCTTT. As protein: CSVIDASGTEAFF.

The rearrangement uses TRBV29-1 and TRBJ2-7; possibly TRBD2 for D (6 bases). The assigned J gene may be wrong: the sequence end matches TRBJ2-1 better. The CDR3 extends over 13 amino acids. In germline, CDR1 is SQVTM, CDR2 ANQGSEA. CDR3 in amino acids: CSVESSEGNEQFF. The CDR3 DNA reads as TGCAGCGTTGAGTCTAGCGAGGGGAATGAGCAGTTCTTC.

V usage is TRBV7-9 and J usage is TRBJ2-5; D uncertain. The germline V and J ends were trimmed by 5 bases and 2 bases, with 12 bases remaining between them. CDR1 is SEHNR, CDR2 FQNEAQ, per germline (reference sequence). This CDR3 contains 14 residues. CDR3 DNA sequence: TGTGCCAGCAGCCAGGACGTAACTCAAGAGACCCAGTACTTC. As protein: CASSQDVTQETQYF.

The chain recombines TRBV10-3 with TRBJ2-7; D is unresolved. CDR3 length: 11 residues. Germline V CDR1 and CDR2: ENHRY, SYGVKD. V shed 4 bases and J shed 4 bases, with 5 bases lying between them. This CDR3 reads CAISGGYEQYF. CDR3 DNA sequence: TGTGCCATCAGTGGAGGATACGAGCAGTACTTC.

This clonotype was counted only a few times. The chain has TRBV12-3 or TRBV12-4 and TRBJ1-3, with TRBD1 as a possible D gene (6 bases). Trimming stripped 6 bases from V and 5 bases from J, with 17 bases between. The CDR3 is 15 residues long. The CDR3 here is CASSPPGHPRNTIYF. The CDR3 DNA is TGTGCCAGCAGCCCTCCGGGACATCCCAGAAACACCATATATTTT.

The V gene is TRBV2, the J gene TRBJ2-4; D gene unclear. CDR3 length: 12 amino acids. The germline gives CDR1 SNHLY, CDR2 FYNNEI. Trimming removed 2 bases at V and 9 bases at J, with 8 bases between. The CDR3 region has the DNA TGTGCCAGCAGTGAACTGGGTTCCATTCAGTACTTC. It yields the protein CASSELGSIQYF. Based on the CDR3 plus reference TRBV2 and TRBJ2-4, the full variable domain is EPEVTQTPSHQVTQMGQEVILRCVPISNHLYFYWYRQILGQKVEFLVSFYNNEISEKSEIFDDQFSVERPDGSNFTLKIRSTKLEDSAMYFCASSELGSIQYFGAGTRLSVL.

This chain links TRBV9 with TRBJ2-5; TRBD1 aligns across 8 bases. The CDR3 loop spans 15 amino acids. Germline lookup yields CDR1 SGDLS and CDR2 YYNGEE. V was pared by 3 bases and J by 2 bases, with 6 bases of the junction left unmatched. The CDR3 DNA is TGTGCCAGCAGCGGGACCGACAGGGGTCAAGAGACCCAGTACTTC. Protein product: CASSGTDRGQETQYF.

Regarding this clonotype: Mismatch with germline at one junction end may stem from a read error. The genes are TRBV6-5 and TRBJ1-2; the D gene is possibly TRBD1 (5 bases). Germline CDR1 is MNHEY and CDR2 is SVGAGI. The CDR3 runs to 14 residues. CDR3 sequence reads: CASSYSTGPSSPLF. DNA for the CDR3: TGTGCCAGCAGTTACTCAACAGGACCGAGCTCACCCCTTTTC.

There are a few counts of this clonotype. V usage is TRBV10-3 and J usage is TRBJ1-6; tentatively, D is TRBD1 (6 bases). Germline assignment: CDR1 ENHRY and CDR2 SYGVKD. The CDR3 extends over 13 amino acids. The V end lost 4 bases, the J end lost 7 bases, and 8 bases lay between the germline ends. The CDR3 loop reads CAISAGTNSPLHF. DNA of the CDR3: TGTGCCATCAGTGCAGGGACAAATTCACCCCTCCACTTT.

This clonotype has a handful of counts. The chain joins TRBV11-2 to TRBJ1-2, with unresolved D. This CDR3 is built from 13 residues. Trimming took 1 base from V and 4 from J, leaving 7 bases between them. Germline V gene lookup returns CDR1 SGHAT and CDR2 FQNNGV. CDR3 residues: CASSLAGIYGYTF. The DNA for the CDR3 is TGTGCCAGCAGCTTAGCGGGGATCTATGGCTACACCTTC. Looking up the rest from reference TRBV11-2 and TRBJ1-2 gives the full variable domain: EAGVAQSPRYKIIEKRQSVAFWCNPISGHATLYWYQQILGQGPKLLIQFQNNGVVDDSQLPKDRFSAERLKGVDSTLKIQPAKLEDSAVYLCASSLAGIYGYTFGSGTRLTVV.

The J gene is TRBJ1-1, the V gene TRBV11-1; a possible D gene is TRBD1 (5 bases). CDR3 length equals 13 residues. Trimming removed 4 bases from V and 2 bases from J, with 8 bases in between. The germline CDR1 and CDR2 sequences are SGHAT and FQDESV (reference sequence). CDR3 in DNA: TGTGCCAGCAGCTGGGGGTCCAACACTGAAGCTTTCTTT. It encodes CASSWGSNTEAFF.

This chain connects TRBV9 to TRBJ2-5; 9 bases align to TRBD1. V dropped 0 bases and J dropped 2; count of bases not matched to a gene: 2. The germline gives CDR1 SGDLS, CDR2 YYNGEE. The CDR3 is 15 residues long. CDR3 DNA: TGTGCCAGCAGCGTAGGACAGGGGGGTCAAGAGACCCAGTACTTC. This codes for CASSVGQGGQETQYF.

The rearrangement joins TRBV9 to TRBJ2-1; D gene ambiguous. This CDR3 comprises 11 residues. Germline values: CDR1 SGDLS, CDR2 YYNGEE. V was pared by 3 bases and J by 5 bases, with 3 bases between. The DNA for the CDR3 is TGTGCCAGCAGCGCGCACAATGAGCAGTTCTTC. Protein product: CASSAHNEQFF.

The V gene is TRBV7-9, the J gene TRBJ1-1, with TRBD1 matching over 8 bases. The CDR3 extends over 16 amino acids. CDR1 and CDR2 from the germline V gene are SEHNR and FQNEAQ (reference sequence). V shed 8 bases, J shed 0 bases, and the junction held 11 bases outside the gene matches. The DNA of the CDR3 is TGTGCCAGCCTCCCGACAGGGGTCGTCCTGAACACTGAAGCTTTCTTT. This gives the protein CASLPTGVVLNTEAFF.

The chain combines TRBV25-1 with TRBJ2-6; possible D gene TRBD1, 5 bases. With 1 base removed from V and 4 bases from J, the gap between germline ends came to 8 bases. Germline V CDR1 and CDR2: MGHDK, SYGVNS. This CDR3 has 15 amino acids. CDR3 nucleotide sequence: TGTGCCAGCAGTGAATCCAGGGTCGGGGCCAACGTCCTGACTTTC. Translation: CASSESRVGANVLTF.

Notes on this clonotype: An end of the junction does not agree with germline; a read error may underlie this. The chain recombines TRBV7-2 with TRBJ1-1; D gene unclear. The germline V gene encodes CDR1 SGHTA and CDR2 FQGNSA. The CDR3 consists of 9 residues. The CDR3: CANSLEAFF. The CDR3 nucleotides are TGTGCCAACAGCTTGGAAGCTTTCTTT.

The V call is TRBV25-1, the J call TRBJ2-5; 13 bases are a match to TRBD2. J was trimmed by 0 bases and V by 4 bases; bases with no gene match: 5. The CDR3 loop spans 17 amino acids. Germline loops: CDR1 MGHDK, CDR2 SYGVNS. This chain's CDR3 is CASSGLTSGGHQETQYF. CDR3 sequence (DNA): TGTGCCAGCAGTGGCCTGACTAGCGGGGGGCACCAAGAGACCCAGTACTTC. Drawing the rest from reference TRBV25-1 and TRBJ2-5, the complete variable domain is EADIYQTPRYLVIGTGKKITLECSQTMGHDKMYWYQQDPGMELHLIHYSYGVNSTEKGDLSSESTVSRIRTEHFPLTLESARPSHTSQYLCASSGLTSGGHQETQYFGPGTRLLVL.

The sample holds a few counts of this clonotype. The V gene is TRBV5-1, the J gene TRBJ2-7; 9 positions match TRBD1. In germline, CDR1 is SGHRS, CDR2 YFSETQ. The V gene end was trimmed by 4 bases and the J gene end by 0 bases; junction bases not matched to a gene: 11. CDR3 length equals 17 residues. The CDR3 reads CASSLPGTGKFSYEQYF. The CDR3 DNA sequence: TGCGCCAGCAGCCTCCCCGGGACAGGGAAATTCTCCTACGAGCAGTACTTC.

V is TRBV2 and J is TRBJ1-5, with D uncertain. Trimming removed 6 bases from V and 2 bases from J, with 14 bases in between. CDR3 size: 15 residues. Looked up from germline, CDR1 is SNHLY and CDR2 is FYNNEI. The CDR3 protein is CASSSGPGGNQPQHF. As DNA, the CDR3 is TGTGCCAGCAGCTCCGGGCCCGGGGGCAATCAGCCCCAGCATTTT.

This clonotype was seen a handful of times. The genes are TRBV9 and TRBJ1-6; 8 positions match TRBD1. Germline values: CDR1 SGDLS, CDR2 YYNGEE. The CDR3 runs to 14 residues. With V trimmed by 6 bases and J by 7 bases, 6 bases remained unmatched. CDR3 coding DNA: TGTGCCAGCACACCCGGGACAGGCAATTCACCCCTCCACTTT. This codes for CASTPGTGNSPLHF.

The chain links TRBV20-1 to TRBJ1-2, with D unclear. The CDR3 extends over 15 amino acids. Germline values: CDR1 DFQATT, CDR2 SNEGSKA (reference sequence). V was pared by 1 base and J by 2 bases, with 14 bases between. CDR3 in amino acids: CSARGHGRVNYGYTF. CDR3 in DNA: TGCAGTGCTAGAGGACACGGGAGGGTCAACTATGGCTACACCTTC.

J is TRBJ2-5 and V is TRBV7-8; D is unclear. The CDR3 contains 13 residues. The V and J ends lost 1 base and 6 bases respectively, with 9 bases between them. From germline, CDR1 is SGHVS and CDR2 FQNEAQ. CDR3 sequence (DNA): TGTGCCAGCAGCTTAGTAGGGAAACAGACCCAGTACTTC. It encodes CASSLVGKQTQYF.

This clonotype appeared many times. The CDR3 loop reads CATSPGGGGAEETQYF. In DNA form, the CDR3 reads TGTGCCACCAGCCCGGGGGGCGGGGGGGCCGAAGAGACCCAGTACTTC. The chain is built from TRBV15 and TRBJ2-5; 9 positions match TRBD2. The V and J ends lost 5 bases and 3 bases, in that order; junction bases with no gene match: 10. The CDR3 is 16 residues long. Looked up from germline, CDR1 is LNHNV and CDR2 is YYDKDF (reference sequence).

This chain's CDR3 is CASSPGRPQGRDTQYF. For the CDR3, the DNA is TGTGCCAGCTCACCAGGCCGACCCCAAGGGAGAGATACGCAGTATTTT. The chain employs TRBV7-8 and TRBJ2-3, with D perhaps TRBD2 (5 bases). This CDR3 has 16 amino acids. Germline CDR1 reads SGHVS; CDR2 reads FQNEAQ. V shed 8 bases and J shed 5 bases, with 23 bases lying between them.